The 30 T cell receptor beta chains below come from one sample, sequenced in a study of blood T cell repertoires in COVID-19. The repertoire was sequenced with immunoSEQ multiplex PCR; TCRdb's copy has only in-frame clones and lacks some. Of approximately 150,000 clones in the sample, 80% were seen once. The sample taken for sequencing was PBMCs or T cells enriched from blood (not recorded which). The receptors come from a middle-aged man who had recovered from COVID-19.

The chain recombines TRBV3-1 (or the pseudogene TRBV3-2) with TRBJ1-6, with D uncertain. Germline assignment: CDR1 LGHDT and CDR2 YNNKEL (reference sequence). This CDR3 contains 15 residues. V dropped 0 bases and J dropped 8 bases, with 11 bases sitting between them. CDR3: CASSQDTSPYSPLHF. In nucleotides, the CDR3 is TGTGCCAGCAGCCAAGATACGAGTCCTTATTCACCCCTCCACTTT.

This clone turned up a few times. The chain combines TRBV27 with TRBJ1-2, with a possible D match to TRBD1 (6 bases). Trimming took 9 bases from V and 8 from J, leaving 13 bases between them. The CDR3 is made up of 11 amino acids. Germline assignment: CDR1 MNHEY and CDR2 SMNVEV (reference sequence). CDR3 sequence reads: CASFGQLGYTF. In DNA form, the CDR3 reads TGTGCCAGTTTTGGACAGCTCGGCTACACCTTC.

This CDR3 is CASGAVSYEQYV. The CDR3 DNA sequence: TGTGCCAGCGGAGCAGTAAGCTACGAGCAGTACGTC. The J gene is TRBJ2-7, the V gene TRBV6-6; D unclear. Germline V gives CDR1 MNHNY, CDR2 SVGAGI (reference sequence). The V gene lost 8 bases and the J gene lost 3 bases, with 11 bases spanning the gap. The CDR3 extends over 12 amino acids.

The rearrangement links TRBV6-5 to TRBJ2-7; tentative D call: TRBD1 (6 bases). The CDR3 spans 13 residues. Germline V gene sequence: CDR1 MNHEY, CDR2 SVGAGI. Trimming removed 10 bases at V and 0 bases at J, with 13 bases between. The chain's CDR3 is CATHGTSSYEQYF. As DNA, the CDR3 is TGTGCCACGCACGGGACATCCTCCTACGAGCAGTACTTC.

The CDR3 sequence: CASSTGEETQYF. The CDR3 DNA reads TGTGCCAGCAGCACCGGGGAAGAGACCCAGTACTTC. This chain connects TRBV6-5 to TRBJ2-5, with D possibly matching TRBD2 (5 bases). Germline CDR1 is MNHEY and CDR2 is SVGAGI. The V end lost 6 bases, the J end lost 3 bases, and 8 bases lay between the germline ends. This CDR3 has 12 amino acids.

CDR3 sequence: CASSLERPGMEETQYF. The CDR3 nucleotides read TGTGCCAGCAGCTTGGAACGACCCGGGATGGAAGAGACCCAGTACTTC. The V and J genes are TRBV5-4 and TRBJ2-5, with D possibly being TRBD2 (5 bases). V was shortened by 0 bases and J by 3 bases, with 15 bases between the two germline ends. The germline V gene has CDR1 SGHNT and CDR2 YYREEE (reference sequence). This CDR3 is built from 16 residues.

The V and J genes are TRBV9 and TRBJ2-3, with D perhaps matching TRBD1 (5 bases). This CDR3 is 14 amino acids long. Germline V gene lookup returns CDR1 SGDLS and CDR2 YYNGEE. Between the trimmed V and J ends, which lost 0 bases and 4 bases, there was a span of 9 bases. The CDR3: CASSVVGQADTQYF. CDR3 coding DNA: TGTGCCAGCAGCGTAGTGGGGCAGGCAGATACGCAGTATTTT. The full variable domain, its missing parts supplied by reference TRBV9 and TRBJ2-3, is DSGVTQTPKHLITATGQRVTLRCSPRSGDLSVYWYQQSLDQGLQFLIQYYNGEERAKGNILERFSAQQFPDLHSELNLSSLELGDSALYFCASSVVGQADTQYFGPGTRLTVL.

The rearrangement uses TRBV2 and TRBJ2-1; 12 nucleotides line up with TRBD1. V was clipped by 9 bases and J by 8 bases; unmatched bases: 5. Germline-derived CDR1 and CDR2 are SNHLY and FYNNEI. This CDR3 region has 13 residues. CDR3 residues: CASSGTGGHEQFF. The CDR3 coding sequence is TGTGCCAGTTCCGGGACAGGGGGCCATGAGCAGTTCTTC.

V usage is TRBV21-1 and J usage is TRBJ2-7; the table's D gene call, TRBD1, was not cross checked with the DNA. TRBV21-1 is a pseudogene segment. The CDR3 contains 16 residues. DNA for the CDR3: TGTGCCAGCAGCAAAGAGAACAGGGGGAGGTCCTACGAGCAGTACGTC. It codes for CASSKENRGRSYEQYV.

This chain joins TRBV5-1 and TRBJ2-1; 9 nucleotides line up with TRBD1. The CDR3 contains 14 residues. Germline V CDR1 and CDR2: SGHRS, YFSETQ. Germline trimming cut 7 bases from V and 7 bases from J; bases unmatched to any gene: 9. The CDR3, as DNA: TGCGCCAGCTGGACAGGGGCCACTATTAATGAGCAGTTCTTC. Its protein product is CASWTGATINEQFF.

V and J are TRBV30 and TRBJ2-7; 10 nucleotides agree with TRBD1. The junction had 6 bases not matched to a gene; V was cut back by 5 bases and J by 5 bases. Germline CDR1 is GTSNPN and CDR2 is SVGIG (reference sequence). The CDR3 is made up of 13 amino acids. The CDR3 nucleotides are TGTGCCTGGGCCCGGGACAGGGGACACGAGCAGTACGTC. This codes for CAWARDRGHEQYV.

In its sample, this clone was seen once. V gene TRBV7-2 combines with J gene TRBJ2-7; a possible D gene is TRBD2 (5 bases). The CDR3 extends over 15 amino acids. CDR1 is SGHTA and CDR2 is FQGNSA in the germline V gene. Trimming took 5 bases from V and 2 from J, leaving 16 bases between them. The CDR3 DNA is TGTGCCAGCAGCGCCCCAGAGCGGTTAGCCTACGAGCAGTACTTC. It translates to CASSAPERLAYEQYF.

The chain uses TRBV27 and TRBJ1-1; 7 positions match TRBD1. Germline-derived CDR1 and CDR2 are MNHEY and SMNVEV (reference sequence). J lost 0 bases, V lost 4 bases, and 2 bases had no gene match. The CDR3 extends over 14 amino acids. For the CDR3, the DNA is TGTGCCAGCAGTTGGGGGACAGTGAACACTGAAGCTTTCTTT. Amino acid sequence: CASSWGTVNTEAFF.

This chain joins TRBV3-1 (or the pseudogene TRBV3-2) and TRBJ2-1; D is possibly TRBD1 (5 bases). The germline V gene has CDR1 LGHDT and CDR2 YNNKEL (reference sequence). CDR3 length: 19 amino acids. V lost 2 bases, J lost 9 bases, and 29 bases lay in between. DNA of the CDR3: TGTGCCAGCAGCCAACTATTGGCCCTTGTTCCCAGGGATCCAAGTGAGCAGTTCTTC. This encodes CASSQLLALVPRDPSEQFF.

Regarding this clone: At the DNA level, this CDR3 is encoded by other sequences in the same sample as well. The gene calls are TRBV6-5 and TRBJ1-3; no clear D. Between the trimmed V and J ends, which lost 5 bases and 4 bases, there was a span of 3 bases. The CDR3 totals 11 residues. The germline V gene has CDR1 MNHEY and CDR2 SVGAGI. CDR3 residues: CASSRGNTIYF. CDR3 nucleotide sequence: TGTGCCAGCAGTCGGGGAAACACCATATATTTT.

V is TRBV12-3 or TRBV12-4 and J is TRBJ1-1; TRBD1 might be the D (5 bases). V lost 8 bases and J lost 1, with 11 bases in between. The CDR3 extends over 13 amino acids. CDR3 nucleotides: TGTGCCAGCCGCCCGGACAAGAACACTGAAGCTTTCTTT. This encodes CASRPDKNTEAFF.

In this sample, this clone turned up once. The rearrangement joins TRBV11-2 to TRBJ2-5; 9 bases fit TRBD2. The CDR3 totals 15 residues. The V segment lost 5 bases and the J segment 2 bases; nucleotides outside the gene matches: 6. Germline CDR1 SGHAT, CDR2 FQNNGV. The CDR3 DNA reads TGTGCCAGCAGCCCCCGGCGGGGGGGACAAGAGACCCAGTACTTC. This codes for CASSPRRGGQETQYF.

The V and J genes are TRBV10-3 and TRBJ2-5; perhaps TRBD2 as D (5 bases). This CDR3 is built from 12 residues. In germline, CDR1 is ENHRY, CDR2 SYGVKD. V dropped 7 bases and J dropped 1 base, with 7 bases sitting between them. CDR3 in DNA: TGTGCCATCATGACTACCCAAGAGACCCAGTACTTC. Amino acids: CAIMTTQETQYF.

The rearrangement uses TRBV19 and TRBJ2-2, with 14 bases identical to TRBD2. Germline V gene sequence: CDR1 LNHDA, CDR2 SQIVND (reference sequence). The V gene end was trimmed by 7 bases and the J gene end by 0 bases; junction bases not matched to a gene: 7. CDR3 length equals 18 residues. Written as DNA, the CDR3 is TGTGCCAGTATGCGGACTAGCGGGGGGAGTCCGAACACCGGGGAGCTGTTTTTT. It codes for CASMRTSGGSPNTGELFF.

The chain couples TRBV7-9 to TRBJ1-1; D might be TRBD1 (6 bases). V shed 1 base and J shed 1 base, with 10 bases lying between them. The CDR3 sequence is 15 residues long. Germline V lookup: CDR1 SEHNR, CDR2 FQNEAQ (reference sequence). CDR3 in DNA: TGTGCCAGCAGCTTAGGTACAGGGCCGAACACTGAAGCTTTCTTT. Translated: CASSLGTGPNTEAFF.

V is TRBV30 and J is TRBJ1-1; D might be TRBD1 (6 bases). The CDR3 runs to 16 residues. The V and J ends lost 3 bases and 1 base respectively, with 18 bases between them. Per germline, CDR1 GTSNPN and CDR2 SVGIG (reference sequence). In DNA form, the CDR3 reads TGTGCCTGGAGCCCGGCGGGGGCAGGGCGGAACACTGAAGCTTTCTTT. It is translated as CAWSPAGAGRNTEAFF.

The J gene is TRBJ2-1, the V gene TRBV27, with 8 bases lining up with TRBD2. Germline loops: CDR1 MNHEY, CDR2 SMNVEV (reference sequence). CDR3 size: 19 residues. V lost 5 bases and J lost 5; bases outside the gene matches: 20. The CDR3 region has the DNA TGTGCCAGCAGTGTTCGAGGGAGCGGGGGCGCTGGGGGGGACAATGAGCAGTTCTTC. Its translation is CASSVRGSGGAGGDNEQFF.

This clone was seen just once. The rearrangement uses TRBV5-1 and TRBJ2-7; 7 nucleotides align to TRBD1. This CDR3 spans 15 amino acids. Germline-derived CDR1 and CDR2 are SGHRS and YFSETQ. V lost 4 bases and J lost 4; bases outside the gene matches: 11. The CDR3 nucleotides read TGCGCCAGCAGCACGGGGATCCAGGGGGTTTACGAGCAGTACTTC. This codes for CASSTGIQGVYEQYF.

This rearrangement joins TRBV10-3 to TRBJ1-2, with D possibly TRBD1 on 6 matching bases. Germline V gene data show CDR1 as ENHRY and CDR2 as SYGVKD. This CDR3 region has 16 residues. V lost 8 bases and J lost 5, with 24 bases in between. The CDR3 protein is CAIRAAEGGGSYGYTF. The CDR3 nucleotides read TGTGCCATCCGTGCGGCGGAAGGGGGGGGGAGTTATGGCTACACCTTC.

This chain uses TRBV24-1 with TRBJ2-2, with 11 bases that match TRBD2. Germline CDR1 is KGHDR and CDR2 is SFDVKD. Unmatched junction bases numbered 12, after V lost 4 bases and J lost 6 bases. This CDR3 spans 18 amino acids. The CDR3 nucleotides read TGTGCCACCAGTGACTCGCTAGCGGGGGGCCGAAGTTCCGGGGAGCTGTTTTTT. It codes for CATSDSLAGGRSSGELFF.

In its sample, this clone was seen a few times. The CDR3 DNA is TGTGCCATCCGAGTCCCGGGACTTTTCTCCTATAATTCACCCCTCCACTTT. Translation: CAIRVPGLFSYNSPLHF. The chain links TRBV10-3 to TRBJ1-6; tentative D call: TRBD1 (5 bases). Trimming removed 8 bases from V and 0 bases from J, with 17 bases in between. The germline V gene has CDR1 ENHRY and CDR2 SYGVKD. There are 17 residues in the CDR3.

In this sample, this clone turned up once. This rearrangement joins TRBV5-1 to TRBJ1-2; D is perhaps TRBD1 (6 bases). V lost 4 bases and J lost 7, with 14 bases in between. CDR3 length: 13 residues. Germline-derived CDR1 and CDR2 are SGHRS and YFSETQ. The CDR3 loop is CASSGAQGGGYTF. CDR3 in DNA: TGCGCCAGCAGCGGCGCACAGGGTGGTGGCTACACCTTC.

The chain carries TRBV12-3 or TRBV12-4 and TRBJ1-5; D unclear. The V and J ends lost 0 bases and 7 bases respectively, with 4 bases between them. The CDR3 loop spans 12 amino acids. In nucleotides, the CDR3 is TGTGCCAGCAGTTTAGCGCGGCAGCCCCAGCATTTT. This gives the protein CASSLARQPQHF.

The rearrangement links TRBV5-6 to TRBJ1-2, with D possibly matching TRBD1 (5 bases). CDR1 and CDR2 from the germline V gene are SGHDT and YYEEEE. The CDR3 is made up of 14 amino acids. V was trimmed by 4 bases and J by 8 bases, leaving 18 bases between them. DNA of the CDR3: TGTGCCAGCAGCAAACTTGGGGACTTCCACGGCTACACCTTC. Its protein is CASSKLGDFHGYTF.

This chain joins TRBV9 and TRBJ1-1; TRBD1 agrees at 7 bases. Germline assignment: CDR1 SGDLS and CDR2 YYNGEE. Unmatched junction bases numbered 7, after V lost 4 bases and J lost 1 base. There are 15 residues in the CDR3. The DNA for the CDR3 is TGTGCCAGCAGCATAGGACAGGACCAGAACACTGAAGCTTTCTTT. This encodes CASSIGQDQNTEAFF.